This T cell receptor (beta chain) was obtained from a study of graft-versus-host responses after intestinal transplantation. Looking at the study overall: Recipients had transplants, and these were multivisceral, liver-intestinal, or isolated intestinal. Tacrolimus plus steroids were given to all recipients for about 3 years, preceded by anti-thymocyte globulin induction. Study conclusions and caveats: Peak circulating GvH clone levels tracked with early post-transplant HvG declines.

V was trimmed by 3 bases and J by 6 bases, leaving 17 bases between them. CDR3 length: 15 amino acids. Germline loops: CDR1 SEHNR, CDR2 FQNEAQ (reference sequence). Only in-frame clones appear in the TCRdb table, and some are missing; sequencing was by immunoSEQ multiplex PCR. The data show roughly 15,000 clones, 33% seen once. The table lists this clone with a few counts. Responder cells that were proliferating and CFSE-low, both CD3+CD4+ and CD3+CD8+, were sorted after the reaction. This TCR was sampled from a human patient who received an intestinal transplant. This rearrangement joins TRBV7-9 to TRBJ1-2, with D hard to call. The sample in question was alloreactive CD4+ T cells from a mixed lymphocyte reaction culture, obtained before intestinal transplant. As for subset: CFSE-low proliferating T cells sorted from roughly 6-day pre-transplant mixed lymphocyte reaction (GvH or HvG direction). The CDR3 region is CASSFEQTMLHGYTF. DNA for the CDR3: TGTGCCAGCAGCTTCGAACAGACCATGTTGCATGGCTACACCTTC. The full variable domain, in which reference TRBV7-9 and TRBJ1-2 provide the parts outside the CDR3, is DTGVSQNPRHKITKRGQNVTFRCDPISEHNRLYWYRQTLGQGPEFLTYFQNEAQLEKSRLLSDRFSAERPKGSFSTLEIQRTEQGDSAMYLCASSFEQTMLHGYTFGSGTRLTVV.